This T cell receptor beta chain was found in a study of OX40 agonist ivuxolimab in advanced cancers. Overall study context: Ivuxolimab, which is an agonistic anti-OX40 (CD134) antibody, was administered to the patients. Three patients got partial responses; one had hepatocellular carcinoma and two had cutaneous melanoma. Allowance was made for prior anti-PD-1, anti-PD-L1 or anti-CTLA-4 therapy, and 40% had some.

With V trimmed by 2 bases and J by 7 bases, 3 bases remained unmatched. Looked up from germline, CDR1 is SGHTA and CDR2 is FQGNSA. The CDR3 is 15 amino acids. Produced via immunoSEQ multiplex PCR; TCRdb's table is partial and in-frame only. The profile shows roughly 80,000 clones, approximately 90% of them singletons. This sequence joins TRBV7-2 and TRBJ1-6, with 9 bases lining up with TRBD1. This sequence originates from an adult with an advanced solid tumor such as melanoma, head and neck, liver or kidney cancer. The specimen comprised CD4+ or CD8+ T cells sorted from blood, sampled in a trial of the OX40 agonist ivuxolimab. The CDR3 DNA is TGTGCCAGCAGCTTACTGGGACAGGGCAATTCACCCCTCCACTTT. It translates to CASSLLGQGNSPLHF. Full variable domain (remainder filled in from reference TRBV7-2 and TRBJ1-6): GAGVSQSPSNKVTEKGKDVELRCDPISGHTALYWYRQSLGQGLEFLIYFQGNSAPDKSGLPSDRFSAERTGGSVSTLTIQRTQQEDSAVYLCASSLLGQGNSPLHFGNGTRLTVT.